Below are 20 T cell receptor beta chains sequenced from a single sample in a study of T cells in Graves' hyperthyroidism and ophthalmopathy. TCR beta CDR3 sequences were amplified from RNA transcripts. HTBI primers drove first-round RT-PCR of the TCR CDR3. TCRdb re-derived calls from the multiplex PCR reads in MiXCR, one entry per CDR3 protein. Of 700,000 or so distinct CDR3 sequences listed, about 17% were seen once; the top ten hold roughly 8%. The sample comprised blood. The receptors were sampled from a man aged 18-30 years with Graves' hyperthyroidism.

Ten or more counts support this clonotype. V gene TRBV30 combines with J gene TRBJ2-7; 12 positions match TRBD2. After removal of 4 bases from V and 6 bases from J, the junction contained 7 bases not matched to a gene. Germline V gene sequence: CDR1 GTSNPN, CDR2 SVGIG (reference sequence). The CDR3 runs to 14 residues. The CDR3 region has the DNA TGTGCCTGGACTAGCGGGAGGGCCGCGTCCGAGCAGTACTTC. Translated: CAWTSGRAASEQYF.

The sample holds many counts of this clonotype. The genes are TRBV11-1 and TRBJ2-3, with D tentatively TRBD1 or TRBD2 (5 bases each). Between the trimmed V and J ends, which lost 6 bases and 4 bases, there was a span of 20 bases. The germline V gene has CDR1 SGHAT and CDR2 FQDESV (reference sequence). There are 16 residues in the CDR3. DNA for the CDR3: TGTGCCAGCAGTGCCGCTTGGGGGAGAAATCCAGATACGCAGTATTTT. It translates to CASSAAWGRNPDTQYF.

This clonotype was recorded at least ten times. The rearrangement joins TRBV28 to TRBJ2-7, with TRBD2 matching over 12 bases. Looked up from germline, CDR1 is MDHEN and CDR2 is SYDVKM. Trimming at V came to 4 bases and at J to 2 bases, leaving 6 bases not matched to a gene. The CDR3 has 16 amino acids. This CDR3 is CASSSLTSGRPYEQYF. The CDR3 DNA is TGTGCCAGCAGTTCCCTGACTAGCGGGAGACCCTACGAGCAGTACTTC.

This clonotype was seen a few times. This may arise from a read error, as a much more abundant clone is one base away. V usage is TRBV10-3 and J usage is TRBJ2-2; D not resolved. CDR1 and CDR2 from the germline V gene are ENHRY and SYGVKD. V lost 6 bases and J lost 3, with 2 bases in between. The CDR3 length is 11 residues. The CDR3 region is CAIRDTGELFF. In nucleotides, the CDR3 is TGTGCCATCAGGGACACCGGGGAGCTGTTTTTT.

This clonotype was detected ten times or more. The rearrangement links TRBV20-1 to TRBJ2-1; TRBD2 matches at 7 bases. Germline V gene lookup returns CDR1 DFQATT and CDR2 SNEGSKA (reference sequence). The CDR3 is 16 amino acids. Trimming cost V 0 bases and J 4 bases; bases outside gene matches: 9. For the CDR3, the DNA is TGCAGTGCTAGAGATCCAGGACTAGGAGATTACAATGAGCAGTTCTTC. It is translated as CSARDPGLGDYNEQFF.

The chain carries TRBV5-4 and TRBJ1-2; D is unclear. Germline V gene lookup returns CDR1 SGHNT and CDR2 YYREEE (reference sequence). Trimming pared 0 bases from V and 4 bases from J, leaving 7 bases between. The CDR3 is 13 residues long. CDR3 sequence (DNA): TGTGCCAGCAGCTTGGACAAGTCCTATGGCTACACCTTC. As protein: CASSLDKSYGYTF.

This sequence joins TRBV29-1 and TRBJ2-5; D not certain. Per germline, CDR1 SQVTM and CDR2 ANQGSEA. This CDR3 region has 12 residues. Trimming left V 0 bases short and J 5 bases short, with 7 bases between. CDR3 DNA sequence: TGCAGCGTTGAAGATCGGGCCGAGACCCAGTACTTC. This gives the protein CSVEDRAETQYF.

In this sample, this clonotype turned up many times. The chain couples TRBV12-3 or TRBV12-4 to TRBJ2-3; D may be TRBD1 (5 bases). The CDR3 contains 14 residues. The ends were cut back, 3 bases at V and 4 bases at J, with 11 bases in the middle. CDR3 nucleotides: TGTGCCAGCAGTTTGGCAGGGCAGTCAGATACGCAGTATTTT. This sequence encodes CASSLAGQSDTQYF.

In this sample, this clonotype turned up many times. V usage is TRBV20-1 and J usage is TRBJ1-1; no reliable D call. Trimming cost V 3 bases and J 10 bases, with 18 bases left between them. Germline V lookup: CDR1 DFQATT, CDR2 SNEGSKA (reference sequence). The CDR3 is made up of 13 amino acids. The CDR3 region is CSARNTVGYGAFF. DNA of the CDR3: TGCAGTGCTAGGAACACAGTTGGGTATGGAGCTTTCTTT.

This clonotype was counted only a few times. The rearrangement uses TRBV27 and TRBJ2-7; no clear D. The CDR3 consists of 13 residues. V lost 3 bases, J lost 0 bases, and 6 bases lay in between. The germline V gene encodes CDR1 MNHEY and CDR2 SMNVEV (reference sequence). DNA for the CDR3: TGTGCCAGCAGTTTCCATCTCTCCTACGAGCAGTACTTC. Protein sequence: CASSFHLSYEQYF.

The rearrangement links TRBV30 to TRBJ2-1; D remains unclear. Deletions cut 0 bases from V and 12 bases from J, with 15 bases between. The germline gives CDR1 GTSNPN, CDR2 SVGIG (reference sequence). This CDR3 is built from 13 residues. The CDR3 DNA reads TGTGCCTGGAGTGTATTTAGCCTGACGGCGCAGTTCTTC. It codes for CAWSVFSLTAQFF. The entire variable domain, with the rest obtained from reference TRBV30 and TRBJ2-1, is as follows: SQTIHQWPATLVQPVGSPLSLECTVEGTSNPNLYWYRQAAGRGLQLLFYSVGIGQISSEVPQNLSASRPQDRQFILSSKKLLLSDSGFYLCAWSVFSLTAQFFGPGTRLTVL.

Worth noting for this clonotype: One base away lies a much larger clone, so this may be a sequencing read error. The CDR3 nucleotides read TGCGCCAGCAGCCAAGAAGAAGGTGAGCAGTACTTC. It yields the protein CASSQEEGEQYF. The J gene is TRBJ2-7, the V gene TRBV5-1; D is undetermined. With 4 bases removed from V and 7 bases from J, the gap between germline ends came to 12 bases. CDR3 length: 12 amino acids. Germline-derived CDR1 and CDR2 are SGHRS and YFSETQ.

This clonotype was recorded at least ten times. The genes are TRBV2 and TRBJ2-7; D unresolved. The germline V gene has CDR1 SNHLY and CDR2 FYNNEI. The CDR3 extends over 12 amino acids. The V and J ends lost 3 bases and 2 bases respectively, with 5 bases between them. The CDR3 protein is CASSDGTYEQYF. CDR3 sequence (DNA): TGTGCCAGCAGTGACGGAACCTACGAGCAGTACTTC.

The sample holds a few counts of this clonotype. The chain links TRBV4-3 to TRBJ2-7; D is uncertain. Trimming pared 0 bases from V and 2 bases from J, leaving 11 bases between. The V gene's germline CDR1 is LGHNA and CDR2 YSLEER. This CDR3 spans 15 amino acids. CDR3 in DNA: TGCGCCAGCAGCCAAGATAGGCGAAGCCCCTACGAGCAGTACTTC. This sequence encodes CASSQDRRSPYEQYF.

The V and J genes are TRBV6-1 and TRBJ1-2; tentative D call: TRBD1 (6 bases). Germline CDR1 and CDR2: MNHNS and SASEGT. V was pared by 1 base and J by 7 bases, with 10 bases between. This CDR3 has 13 residues. CDR3 in DNA: TGTGCCAGCAGTGAAGTGGCAGGGGTTGGCTACACCTTC. It codes for CASSEVAGVGYTF.

The CDR3, as DNA: TGTGCCAGCAGTCCAGGGACTAGTGGGAGCTCCTACAATGAGCAGTTCTTC. This codes for CASSPGTSGSSYNEQFF. This chain joins TRBV27 and TRBJ2-1; 8 nucleotides align to TRBD2. Trimming removed 5 bases from V and 0 bases from J; junction bases left unmatched: 9. The CDR3 spans 17 residues. In germline, CDR1 is MNHEY, CDR2 SMNVEV (reference sequence).

The CDR3 loop reads CASSPAGPSGNTIYF. The DNA of the CDR3 is TGTGCCAGCAGCCCCGCGGGACCCTCTGGAAACACCATATATTTT. The chain uses TRBV7-9 and TRBJ1-3; tentative D call: TRBD1 (5 bases). The CDR3 spans 15 residues. Germline CDR1 and CDR2: SEHNR and FQNEAQ (reference sequence). Trimming cost V 5 bases and J 0 bases, with 11 bases left between them.

V is TRBV6-1 and J is TRBJ2-7; TRBD2 matches at 15 bases. J gave up 2 bases and V 5 bases, and 4 bases lay outside the gene matches. CDR1 and CDR2 (germline): MNHNS, SASEGT. CDR3 length equals 16 residues. The CDR3 coding sequence is TGTGCCAGCAGTCGCGGACTAGCGGGAGGGACCTACGAGCAGTACTTC. It specifies CASSRGLAGGTYEQYF.

The chain joins TRBV15 to TRBJ1-1; D is unresolved. Germline values: CDR1 LNHNV, CDR2 YYDKDF (reference sequence). V was cut by 0 bases and J by 5 bases, with 10 bases left in between. The CDR3 is made up of 14 amino acids. In nucleotides, the CDR3 is TGTGCCACCAGCAGAGATATCGGGCGGACTGAAGCTTTCTTT. It specifies CATSRDIGRTEAFF.

With respect to this clonotype: A read error may produce the germline difference seen at one junction end. V usage is TRBV7-2 and J usage is TRBJ1-2; D remains ambiguous. CDR1 SGHTA and CDR2 FQGNSA come from the germline V gene. The CDR3 covers 12 residues. The CDR3 is CAGSLGLYGYTF. Here the CDR3 DNA reads TGTGCCGGCAGCTTAGGTCTCTATGGCTACACCTTC.